This T cell receptor (beta chain) was sequenced in a study of blood T cell repertoires in COVID-19. Turning to the study itself: Spain, Italy and the United States supplied samples that represented acute and convalescent COVID-19. PBMCs, B-cell-depleted T cells, or T cells provided the cDNA or gDNA that made up the material.

The germline gives CDR1 MNHNS, CDR2 SASEGT. The ends lost 2 bases at V and 2 bases at J; junction bases unmatched: 4. The CDR3 runs to 15 residues. Original processing methods: Reference gene primer amplification yielded estimated nucleated cell counts. Assay used: immunoSEQ multiplex PCR; TCRdb lists only in-frame clones, some missing. For V, J and clone size, that table is used; D and trimming come from the DNA. The sample has about 400,000 clones, approximately 90% seen once. The rearrangement uses TRBV6-1 and TRBJ1-1; TRBD1 matches 8 bases. What was sequenced was peripheral blood. The receptor was isolated from a woman aged 25 to 39 with active or convalescent COVID-19. The DNA for the CDR3 is TGTGCCAGCAGTGAACCACAGGGGGTAAACACTGAAGCTTTCTTT. This gives the protein CASSEPQGVNTEAFF.